These 15 T cell receptor beta chains were sequenced from one sample in a study of cytomegalovirus exposure and HLA in healthy donors. Primers: 60 Vbeta forward and 13 Jbeta reverse. Here immunoSEQ multiplex PCR was the method, and the copy in TCRdb shows in-frame clones only, minus some. The sample includes roughly 120,000 clones, around 77% of them seen just once. Material: PBMCs. The receptors here all came from a man in his forties or fifties in good health and CMV-seropositive.

The chain uses TRBV19 and TRBJ2-6; D may be TRBD1 (5 bases). Per the germline V gene, CDR1 is LNHDA and CDR2 is SQIVND (reference sequence). The CDR3 has 18 residues. V lost 5 bases, J lost 0 bases, and 17 bases lay in between. The CDR3 reads CASSLTGPWGSGANVLTF. The CDR3 DNA reads as TGTGCCAGTAGTCTTACAGGCCCCTGGGGCTCTGGGGCCAACGTCCTGACTTTC.

The gene calls are TRBV7-9 and TRBJ2-2; D may be TRBD2 (6 bases). Germline values: CDR1 SEHNR, CDR2 FQNEAQ (reference sequence). Between the trimmed V and J ends, which lost 3 bases and 5 bases, there was a span of 10 bases. There are 14 residues in the CDR3. The chain's CDR3 is CASSFPGVTGELFF. The CDR3 region has the DNA TGTGCCAGCAGCTTCCCGGGGGTGACCGGGGAGCTGTTTTTT.

The chain employs TRBV7-9 and TRBJ2-1; 7 nucleotides agree with TRBD1. The CDR3 spans 19 residues. CDR1 and CDR2 (germline): SEHNR, FQNEAQ (reference sequence). The junction had 18 bases not matched to a gene; V was cut back by 5 bases and J by 2 bases. CDR3 in DNA: TGTGCCAGCAGCCCCTGGTTTTTAGATGGACAGGCCCCCTACAATGAGCAGTTCTTC. Its translation is CASSPWFLDGQAPYNEQFF.

This clone was recorded once. The genes are TRBV19 and TRBJ1-2; unclear D gene. This CDR3 has 15 residues. Trimming pared 5 bases from V and 3 bases from J, leaving 16 bases between. CDR1 LNHDA and CDR2 SQIVND come from the germline V gene (reference sequence). The CDR3 sequence: CASSPTRTAYYGYTF. Written as DNA, the CDR3 is TGTGCCAGTAGTCCGACACGAACGGCGTACTATGGCTACACCTTC.

V usage is TRBV5-1 and J usage is TRBJ2-1; 7 nucleotides align to TRBD1. Germline loops: CDR1 SGHRS, CDR2 YFSETQ. The CDR3 totals 14 residues. The V and J ends lost 3 bases and 4 bases, in that order; junction bases with no gene match: 4. CDR3 region: CASSSGTVYNEQFF. CDR3 nucleotide sequence: TGCGCCAGCAGCTCAGGGACAGTATACAATGAGCAGTTCTTC.

CDR3 coding DNA: TGCGCCAGCAGCGAGACTTGGCGGTTAGCGCGGATCACAGATACGCAGTATTTT. This gives the protein CASSETWRLARITDTQYF. The V gene is TRBV4-1, the J gene TRBJ2-3; D perhaps matches TRBD2 (5 bases). The CDR3 loop spans 18 amino acids. V dropped 5 bases and J dropped 2 bases, with 23 bases sitting between them. CDR1 is MGHRA and CDR2 is YSYEKL in the germline V gene.

This rearrangement joins TRBV11-2 to TRBJ1-1; unclear D gene. Deletions cut 5 bases from V and 3 bases from J, with 19 bases between. The CDR3 totals 16 residues. Germline CDR1 reads SGHAT; CDR2 reads FQNNGV. DNA for the CDR3: TGTGCCAGCAGCCCCGCCTGGCGGGCAAAGGACACTGAAGCTTTCTTT. It is translated as CASSPAWRAKDTEAFF.

Concerning this clone: Other DNA variants within this sample encode the same CDR3. The chain recombines TRBV9 with TRBJ2-5, with 9 bases lining up with TRBD2. Germline assignment: CDR1 SGDLS and CDR2 YYNGEE. This CDR3 is 15 amino acids long. Trimming cost V 0 bases and J 2 bases; bases outside gene matches: 2. The CDR3: CASSVGRGGQETQYF. The DNA for the CDR3 is TGTGCCAGCAGCGTAGGGCGGGGGGGACAAGAGACCCAGTACTTC.

The rearrangement uses TRBV28 and TRBJ1-2, with D perhaps matching TRBD1 (5 bases). The germline V and J ends were trimmed by 3 bases and 3 bases, with 17 bases remaining between them. Looked up from germline, CDR1 is MDHEN and CDR2 is SYDVKM. This CDR3 region has 16 residues. The CDR3 nucleotides read TGTGCCAGCAGTTTGGCCCAGGGAAGTTCCCACTATGGCTACACCTTC. This codes for CASSLAQGSSHYGYTF.

The gene calls are TRBV25-1 and TRBJ1-6; no firm D call. There are 11 residues in the CDR3. From germline, CDR1 is MGHDK and CDR2 SYGVNS. The germline V and J ends were trimmed by 5 bases and 14 bases, with 10 bases remaining between them. CDR3 residues: CASSTGSALHF. In DNA, the CDR3 is TGTGCCAGCAGTACGGGTTCCGCCCTCCACTTT.

The chain uses TRBV15 and TRBJ2-5, with 10 bases fitting TRBD2. The length of the CDR3 is 13 residues. V was clipped by 8 bases and J by 4 bases; unmatched bases: 4. Germline V gene sequence: CDR1 LNHNV, CDR2 YYDKDF (reference sequence). The CDR3 sequence: CATLERGGETQYF. In DNA form, the CDR3 reads TGTGCCACCCTTGAGCGGGGGGGAGAGACCCAGTACTTC.

V and J are TRBV19 and TRBJ2-1, with TRBD2 matching 7 bases. The CDR3 has 13 residues. The germline V gene encodes CDR1 LNHDA and CDR2 SQIVND (reference sequence). The junction had 7 bases not matched to a gene; V was cut back by 4 bases and J by 10 bases. CDR3 DNA: TGTGCCAGTAGTACCGGACTAGAATTAGAGCAGTTCTTC. Protein: CASSTGLELEQFF.

This clone occurred once. The rearrangement uses TRBV13 and TRBJ1-1; 10 bases map to TRBD1. The junction had 6 bases not matched to a gene; V was cut back by 4 bases and J by 4 bases. The CDR3 has 15 residues. Germline V CDR1 and CDR2: PRHDT, FYEKMQ (reference sequence). The CDR3, as DNA: TGTGCCAGCAGCTCCGCCCGGACAGGGGGCACTGAAGCTTTCTTT. Protein sequence: CASSSARTGGTEAFF. Full variable domain (rest looked up from reference TRBV13 and TRBJ1-1): AAGVIQSPRHLIKEKRETATLKCYPIPRHDTVYWYQQGPGQDPQFLISFYEKMQSDKGSIPDRFSAQQFSDYHSELNMSSLELGDSALYFCASSSARTGGTEAFFGQGTRLTVV.

The chain joins TRBV20-1 to TRBJ1-1; D gene unclear. Deletions cut 5 bases from V and 11 bases from J, with 12 bases between. Germline V lookup: CDR1 DFQATT, CDR2 SNEGSKA (reference sequence). The CDR3 totals 10 residues. CDR3 nucleotide sequence: TGCAGTGCTCGGGGAAGGGATGCTTTCTTT. It yields the protein CSARGRDAFF.

V is TRBV19 and J is TRBJ1-4; D may be TRBD1 (5 bases). The CDR3 is 16 amino acids. CDR1 LNHDA and CDR2 SQIVND come from the germline V gene (reference sequence). Trimming cost V 3 bases and J 8 bases, with 19 bases left between them. CDR3 coding DNA: TGTGCCAGTAGTATCGGGGCCACCCGGGGAGGCGAAAAACTGTTTTTT. This gives the protein CASSIGATRGGEKLFF.